Following are 18 T cell receptor beta chains from one sample sequenced in a study of blood T cell repertoires in COVID-19. The data were produced by immunoSEQ multiplex PCR, yet TCRdb's version contains in-frame clones alone and is incomplete. The sample carries about 320,000 clones, 89% recorded once. The source material was PBMCs or T cells enriched from blood (not recorded which). These receptors were collected from a man between 60 and 75 years old who had recovered from COVID-19.

This chain uses TRBV3-1 (or the pseudogene TRBV3-2) with TRBJ2-7; tentative D call: TRBD1 (5 bases). The CDR3 consists of 16 residues. The germline V gene encodes CDR1 LGHDT and CDR2 YNNKEL (reference sequence). Trimming took 0 bases from V and 6 from J, leaving 18 bases between them. The CDR3 region is CASSQDWGKGSREQYF. CDR3 DNA sequence: TGTGCCAGCAGCCAAGATTGGGGCAAGGGCAGTCGCGAGCAGTACTTC.

This chain uses TRBV28 with TRBJ2-7; 7 positions agree with TRBD1. The CDR3 totals 18 residues. J lost 0 bases, V lost 5 bases, and 16 bases had no gene match. Germline assignment: CDR1 MDHEN and CDR2 SYDVKM. CDR3 nucleotides: TGTGCCAGCAGTCCCCCGGGACAGCAAAGGACCTTCTCCTACGAGCAGTACTTC. Amino acids: CASSPPGQQRTFSYEQYF.

The CDR3 nucleotides read TGTGCCAGCAGTTTACAGACTCCCCCCCAGTACTTC. Translated, it gives CASSLQTPPQYF. The V and J genes are TRBV28 and TRBJ2-5; D call uncertain. Germline V lookup: CDR1 MDHEN, CDR2 SYDVKM. The CDR3 covers 12 residues. V lost 2 bases, J lost 9 bases, and 10 bases lay in between.

The chain joins TRBV10-1 to TRBJ2-1; 10 positions match TRBD2. This CDR3 is built from 17 residues. V lost 4 bases and J lost 5; bases outside the gene matches: 11. From germline, CDR1 is WNHNN and CDR2 SYGVQD (reference sequence). The CDR3 here is CASSGLRVLAGNNEQFF. CDR3 DNA: TGCGCCAGCAGTGGTCTACGGGTACTAGCGGGAAACAATGAGCAGTTCTTC.

The genes are TRBV28 and TRBJ2-1, with 10 bases aligning to TRBD1. CDR3 length: 16 amino acids. Trimming took 7 bases from V and 7 from J; bases not matched to a gene: 13. Germline CDR1 is MDHEN and CDR2 is SYDVKM. The CDR3 bases are TGTGCCAGCACGTGGGCCGAGACAGGGGGCTGGAATGAGCAGTTCTTC. Residues: CASTWAETGGWNEQFF.

The chain joins TRBV5-4 to TRBJ1-5; 11 nucleotides align to TRBD1. Losses at the gene ends were 4 bases for V and 7 bases for J; bases not matched to a gene: 10. Per germline, CDR1 SGHNT and CDR2 YYREEE (reference sequence). CDR3 size: 16 residues. CDR3 loop: CASSVRTGGQEQPQHF. CDR3 sequence (DNA): TGTGCCAGCAGCGTGAGGACAGGGGGCCAAGAGCAGCCCCAGCATTTT.

This clone occurred a few times. This chain uses TRBV19 with TRBJ2-7; D possibly corresponds to TRBD1 (7 bases). With 5 bases removed from V and 3 bases from J, the gap between germline ends came to 14 bases. This CDR3 region has 14 residues. Per the germline V gene, CDR1 is LNHDA and CDR2 is SQIVND (reference sequence). As DNA, the CDR3 is TGTGCCAGTAGTCCGCAGGGGGAGGTCTACGAGCAGTACTTC. Protein product: CASSPQGEVYEQYF. Using reference TRBV19 and TRBJ2-7 for the parts outside the CDR3, the full variable domain is DGGITQSPKYLFRKEGQNVTLSCEQNLNHDAMYWYRQDPGQGLRLIYYSQIVNDFQKGDIAEGYSVSREKKESFPLTVTSAQKNPTAFYLCASSPQGEVYEQYFGPGTRLTVT.

In this sample, this clone turned up a few times. V is TRBV2 and J is TRBJ1-5, with 7 positions matching TRBD1. Unmatched junction bases numbered 5, after V lost 2 bases and J lost 7 bases. Germline lookup yields CDR1 SNHLY and CDR2 FYNNEI. The CDR3 is 14 residues long. CDR3 in DNA: TGTGCCAGCAGTGAACAAGGGGGCGAGCAGCCCCAGCATTTT. It yields the protein CASSEQGGEQPQHF.

The V gene is TRBV3-1 (or the pseudogene TRBV3-2), the J gene TRBJ1-2; the D gene is possibly TRBD1 (6 bases). The CDR3 has 15 residues. Looked up from germline, CDR1 is LGHDT and CDR2 is YNNKEL (reference sequence). The V end lost 0 bases, the J end lost 2 bases, and 10 bases lay between the germline ends. This CDR3 is CASSQDGGPNYGYTF. The CDR3 DNA reads as TGTGCCAGCAGCCAAGACGGGGGGCCGAACTATGGCTACACCTTC.

This clone was seen a single time. The chain has TRBV3-1 (or the pseudogene TRBV3-2) and TRBJ2-3; 10 bases map to TRBD2. The V segment lost 0 bases and the J segment 0 bases; nucleotides outside the gene matches: 9. CDR1 is LGHDT, CDR2 YNNKEL, per germline (reference sequence). The CDR3 length is 19 residues. CDR3 loop: CASSQDPPTSGFSTDTQYF. CDR3 nucleotide sequence: TGTGCCAGCAGCCAAGATCCCCCGACTAGCGGGTTTAGCACAGATACGCAGTATTTT.

The gene calls are TRBV27 and TRBJ1-2; D is perhaps TRBD1 (6 bases). Germline loops: CDR1 MNHEY, CDR2 SMNVEV (reference sequence). This CDR3 has 16 amino acids. The ends were cut back, 1 base at V and 5 bases at J, with 17 bases in the middle. The CDR3 protein is CASSLFPSPGVYGYTF. The CDR3, as DNA: TGTGCCAGCAGTTTATTTCCGAGCCCAGGGGTATATGGCTACACCTTC.

This sequence joins TRBV7-9 and TRBJ1-3; a weak D match, TRBD1 (5 bases). CDR1 and CDR2 from the germline V gene are SEHNR and FQNEAQ (reference sequence). Trimming removed 6 bases at V and 4 bases at J, with 19 bases between. CDR3 length: 16 amino acids. CDR3 sequence (DNA): TGTGCCAGCAGGCCTATCCCAGGGAGGGACGGAAACACCATATATTTT. This codes for CASRPIPGRDGNTIYF.

V usage is TRBV3-1 (or the pseudogene TRBV3-2) and J usage is TRBJ2-1, with 9 bases identical to TRBD1. The CDR3 covers 16 residues. The germline gives CDR1 LGHDT, CDR2 YNNKEL (reference sequence). V was clipped by 0 bases and J by 12 bases; unmatched bases: 12. This CDR3 is CASSQEIPRDRVGQFF. The CDR3 nucleotides are TGTGCCAGCAGCCAAGAGATTCCCCGGGACAGGGTTGGGCAGTTCTTC.

The CDR3: CASSWSGSTNTGELFF. The CDR3 bases are TGTGCCAGCAGTTGGTCGGGGTCCACGAACACCGGGGAGCTGTTTTTT. The chain has TRBV6-5 and TRBJ2-2, with a tentative D call TRBD2 (5 bases). Germline V gene sequence: CDR1 MNHEY, CDR2 SVGAGI. This CDR3 contains 16 residues. Trimming pared 4 bases from V and 0 bases from J, leaving 12 bases between.

This chain joins TRBV4-3 and TRBJ2-3; TRBD2 matches 7 bases. CDR3 length: 13 amino acids. With 0 bases clipped from V and 8 bases from J, the junction kept 2 bases outside the gene matches. Germline V gives CDR1 LGHNA, CDR2 YSLEER. The CDR3 loop reads CASSQDLAGTQYF. In nucleotides, the CDR3 is TGCGCCAGCAGCCAAGATTTAGCGGGTACGCAGTATTTT.

The chain couples TRBV5-5 to TRBJ2-3, with 8 bases that match TRBD2. In germline, CDR1 is SGHKS, CDR2 YYEKEE (reference sequence). The J segment lost 3 bases and the V segment lost 4 bases, leaving 13 bases of the junction unmatched. This CDR3 is built from 17 residues. CDR3 coding DNA: TGTGCCAGCAGCGGACGATCTTTAGCGGGAACGACAGATACGCAGTATTTT. Residues: CASSGRSLAGTTDTQYF.

The V and J genes are TRBV5-1 and TRBJ1-5; 8 bases line up with TRBD1. The trim removed 4 bases at V and 4 bases at J, leaving 4 bases unmatched. The germline V gene encodes CDR1 SGHRS and CDR2 YFSETQ. This CDR3 has 14 amino acids. The CDR3 sequence is CASSDGTGNQPQHF. The CDR3, as DNA: TGCGCCAGCAGCGACGGGACAGGTAATCAGCCCCAGCATTTT.

This sequence joins TRBV5-1 and TRBJ1-1; weak D call: TRBD1 (6 bases). The CDR3 runs to 13 residues. Germline assignment: CDR1 SGHRS and CDR2 YFSETQ. V was cut by 3 bases and J by 4 bases, with 10 bases left in between. The CDR3 reads CASSSQGRTEAFF. DNA for the CDR3: TGCGCCAGCAGCTCACAGGGACGCACTGAAGCTTTCTTT.